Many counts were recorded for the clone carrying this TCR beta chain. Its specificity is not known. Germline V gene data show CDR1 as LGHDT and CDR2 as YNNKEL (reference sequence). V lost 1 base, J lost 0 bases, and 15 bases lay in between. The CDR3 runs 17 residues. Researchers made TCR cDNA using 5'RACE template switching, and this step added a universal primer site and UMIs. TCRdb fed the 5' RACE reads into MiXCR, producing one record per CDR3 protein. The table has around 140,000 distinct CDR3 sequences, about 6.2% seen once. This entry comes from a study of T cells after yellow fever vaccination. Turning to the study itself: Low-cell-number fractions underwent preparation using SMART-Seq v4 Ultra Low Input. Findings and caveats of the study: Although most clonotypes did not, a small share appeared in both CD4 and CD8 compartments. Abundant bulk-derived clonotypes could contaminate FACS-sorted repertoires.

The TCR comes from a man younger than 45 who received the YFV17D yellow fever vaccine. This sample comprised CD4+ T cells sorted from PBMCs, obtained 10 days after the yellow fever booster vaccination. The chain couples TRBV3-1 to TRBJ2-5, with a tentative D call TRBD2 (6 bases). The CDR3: CASSQGLQAGYQETQYF. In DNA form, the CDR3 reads TGTGCCAGCAGCCAAGGACTACAGGCGGGGTACCAAGAGACCCAGTACTTC.